These 10 T cell receptor beta chains came from one sample sequenced in a study of blood T cell repertoires in COVID-19. The data were produced by immunoSEQ multiplex PCR, yet TCRdb's version contains in-frame clones alone and is incomplete. The profile shows around 150,000 clones, around nine tenths of them singletons. Material: peripheral blood. These receptors all stem from a woman in her seventies with COVID-19, enrolled during active disease.

The chain joins TRBV4-1 to TRBJ2-1; 8 positions match TRBD2. The CDR3 sequence is 16 residues long. CDR1 and CDR2 from the germline V gene are MGHRA and YSYEKL. V was clipped by 0 bases and J by 4 bases; unmatched bases: 5. The CDR3 spells CASSQDVGGVYNEQFF. Here the CDR3 DNA reads TGCGCCAGCAGCCAAGATGTCGGGGGGGTTTACAATGAGCAGTTCTTC.

The rearrangement links TRBV10-1 to TRBJ1-2, with a tentative D call TRBD1 (6 bases). CDR1 is WNHNN and CDR2 is SYGVQD in the germline V gene (reference sequence). The CDR3 has 13 amino acids. The V end was cut by 6 bases, the J end by 2 bases, with 10 bases between. The CDR3 protein is CASSRTDNYGYTF. As DNA, the CDR3 is TGCGCCAGCAGCCGGACAGACAACTATGGCTACACCTTC.

The rearrangement joins TRBV5-1 to TRBJ2-1; D possibly corresponds to TRBD2 (5 bases). The length of the CDR3 is 19 residues. Trimming shortened V by 3 bases and J by 0 bases, and 22 bases separated the two germline ends. Germline loops: CDR1 SGHRS, CDR2 YFSETQ. CDR3 coding DNA: TGCGCCAGCAGCTCATACCCTGAGGGCCCCTCGAGCTCCTACAATGAGCAGTTCTTC. It translates to CASSSYPEGPSSSYNEQFF.

The V gene is TRBV3-1 (or the pseudogene TRBV3-2), the J gene TRBJ1-6; maybe TRBD1 (5 bases). The CDR3 is 15 amino acids. CDR1 and CDR2 from the germline V gene are LGHDT and YNNKEL (reference sequence). Trimming took off 4 bases at V and 13 bases at J, with 20 bases between the two ends. CDR3 coding DNA: TGTGCCAGCAGCCGCGGGGGAGGGGCAATTTCGCCCCTCCACTTT. This sequence encodes CASSRGGGAISPLHF.

The chain combines TRBV19 with TRBJ2-3; 8 bases map to TRBD2. This CDR3 spans 14 amino acids. The V segment lost 5 bases and the J segment 0 bases; nucleotides outside the gene matches: 1. CDR1 and CDR2 from the germline V gene are LNHDA and SQIVND (reference sequence). CDR3 sequence reads: CASSSGGSTDTQYF. CDR3 sequence (DNA): TGTGCCAGTAGTTCGGGGGGGAGCACAGATACGCAGTATTTT.

This CDR3 reads CASSSPRSTEAFF. The CDR3 DNA sequence: TGTGCCAGCAGTTCCCCCCGGAGCACTGAAGCTTTCTTT. The rearrangement joins TRBV6-6 to TRBJ1-1; no firm D call. The CDR3 covers 13 residues. The V and J ends lost 4 bases and 4 bases respectively, with 10 bases between them. Germline loops: CDR1 MNHNY, CDR2 SVGAGI (reference sequence).

The chain carries TRBV21-1 and TRBJ1-5; the DNA was not used to check the table's D call, TRBD1. TRBV21-1 is a pseudogene. CDR3 size: 15 residues. The DNA of the CDR3 is TGTGCCAGCAGCAAGATGGGACAGTTGAATCAGCCCCAGCATTTT. Protein sequence: CASSKMGQLNQPQHF.

V and J are TRBV6-5 and TRBJ1-1; D call uncertain. Per germline, CDR1 MNHEY and CDR2 SVGAGI. There are 12 residues in the CDR3. Trimming shortened V by 7 bases and J by 11 bases, and 17 bases separated the two germline ends. The CDR3 sequence is CASTPVGGLAFF. The CDR3 DNA is TGTGCCAGCACTCCCGTCGGAGGGTTGGCTTTCTTT.

Points on this clone: This sample includes further DNA sequences coding for the same CDR3. This chain connects TRBV18 to TRBJ1-2; maybe TRBD1 (5 bases). Germline loops: CDR1 KGHSH, CDR2 LQKENI. CDR3 length: 14 amino acids. V was cut by 4 bases and J by 5 bases, with 14 bases left in between. As DNA, the CDR3 is TGTGCCAGCTCACAAAATACGGGGGAATATGGCTACACCTTC. Translated: CASSQNTGEYGYTF.

This clone was seen a few times. Other DNA sequences in this specimen translate into the identical CDR3. The rearrangement links TRBV5-1 to TRBJ1-5, with D possibly matching TRBD1 (5 bases). Trimming removed 1 base at V and 5 bases at J, with 7 bases between. The V gene's germline CDR1 is SGHRS and CDR2 YFSETQ. This CDR3 spans 13 amino acids. In DNA form, the CDR3 reads TGCGCCAGCAGCTTGTCGGGGGATCAGCCCCAGCATTTT. Residues: CASSLSGDQPQHF.